This entry is about one TCR beta chain. The antigen is unknown. The sample originates from a study of cytomegalovirus exposure and HLA in healthy donors. Notes on the study in general: It was found in a later analysis that first-cohort TCR clusters tended to co-occur in the 130 or so validation repertoires. Among the CMV-associated chains, a few were confirmed in vitro as specific for CMV antigens.

Among the roughly 120 subjects of the validation cohort, separate from the approximately 660-subject first cohort, were the donors. J gave up 1 base and V 3 bases, and 9 bases lay outside the gene matches. This CDR3 is 17 amino acids long. Germline assignment: CDR1 SGHVS and CDR2 FNYEAQ. Only in-frame clones appear in the TCRdb table, and some are missing; sequencing was by immunoSEQ multiplex PCR. The sample gives 120,000 or so clones, approximately 92% of which show up once; about 1.1% is in the top ten. The material sequenced was PBMCs. This chain links TRBV7-6 with TRBJ2-7, with 10 nucleotides matching TRBD2. This receptor was identified in a woman younger than 30 in good health and CMV-seronegative. The CDR3: CASSFGAGGPISYEQYF. As DNA, the CDR3 is TGTGCCAGCAGCTTTGGAGCGGGAGGGCCTATTTCCTACGAGCAGTACTTC.